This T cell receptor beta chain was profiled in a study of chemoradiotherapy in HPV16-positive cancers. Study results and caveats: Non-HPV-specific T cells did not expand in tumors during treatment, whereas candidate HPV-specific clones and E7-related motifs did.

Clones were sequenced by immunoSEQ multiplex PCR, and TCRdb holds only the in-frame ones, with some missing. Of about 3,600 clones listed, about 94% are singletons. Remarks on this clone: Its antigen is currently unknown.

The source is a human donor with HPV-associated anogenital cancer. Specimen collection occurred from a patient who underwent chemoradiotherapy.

The CDR3 nucleotides read TGTGCCAGCAGTTCCAAGGACAGGGTAAACTATGGCTACACCTTC. It yields the protein CASSSKDRVNYGYTF. The chain links TRBV6-5 to TRBJ1-2, with 8 bases matching TRBD1. V gave up 4 bases and J gave up 2 bases; unmatched junction bases: 6. CDR1 is MNHEY, CDR2 SVGAGI, per germline. The CDR3 runs 15 residues.